Described below is a single T cell receptor (beta chain) sequence and its context. The antigen is undetermined. The data are from a study of cytomegalovirus exposure and HLA in healthy donors. Study as a whole: T cells numbering around 170 million yielded fewer than 140 million unique TCR beta sequences in an earlier analysis. In terms of ancestry, the Caucasian-associated cluster contained around four fifths of the roughly 400 genotyped donors.

The PCR had 60 Vbeta and 13 Jbeta primers. Data came from immunoSEQ multiplex PCR; TCRdb stores just in-frame clones and leaves some out. This table has around 190,000 clones, around 80% appearing once. This CDR3 has 16 residues. V dropped 0 bases and J dropped 3; count of bases not matched to a gene: 7. Germline V gene lookup returns CDR1 SGDLS and CDR2 YYNGEE. Study-level findings and limits: When presence/absence was analysed, sequencing depth was taken to be roughly uniform across donors. Earlier findings revealed that most TCR beta V segments proved productive either about 90% or about 30% of the time.

Material: PBMCs. This TCR was recovered from a man aged 25-45 years in good health and CMV-seronegative. The chain has TRBV9 and TRBJ2-7; TRBD2 agrees at 9 bases. The CDR3 reads CASSVGDRTSDYEQYF. CDR3 bases: TGTGCCAGCAGCGTAGGCGATAGGACTAGCGACTACGAGCAGTACTTC.